The clone carrying this T cell receptor beta chain was observed a few times. The antigen is undetermined. This CDR3 contains 16 residues. The ends were cut back, 0 bases at V and 3 bases at J, with 15 bases in the middle. The germline V gene has CDR1 SGHTA and CDR2 FQGNSA. The source of the sample is a study of tumour-infiltrating T cells in Burkitt lymphoma. Overall study context: All epidemiological Burkitt lymphoma subtypes were represented in the cohort. Repertoire clonality predicted overall and progression-free survival.

Sequencing was performed with immunoSEQ multiplex PCR; in TCRdb, only in-frame clones are kept and a portion is missing. The table has 2,000 to 2,500 clones, 24% seen once. Findings and limits, study-wide: Many Burkitt lymphoma patients shared several public clonotypes.

J is TRBJ2-7 and V is TRBV7-2; D call uncertain. The origin of this receptor is a human donor with relapsed Burkitt lymphoma. Some clones in this sample may be carry-over from other donors' samples. The sample consisted of tumor tissue from a relapse. The CDR3 region is CASSLAPDIKNYEQYF. In nucleotides, the CDR3 is TGTGCCAGCAGCTTAGCCCCAGACATAAAGAACTACGAGCAGTACTTC.